This is a list of T cell receptor beta chains from one sample in a study of identical twins. TCRdb passed the 5' RACE reads through MiXCR, listing each CDR3 protein once. The table lists about 210,000 distinct CDR3 sequences, roughly a tenth of them singletons, with 4.5% to 5.5% in the top ten. The sequencing input was memory (CD45RO+) T cells sorted from blood. The receptors were sampled from a woman younger than 35 in good health. Both conserved end residues are part of each CDR3. A D gene is named only where the DNA matches it firmly. Size tells how often a clone was seen (once, few, many) or the class of an expanded clone, and some rows leave it out.

size	V	J	length	D	CDR3	DNA
-	TRBV20-1	TRBJ2-1	16	-	CSASRGSPLTYNEQFF	TGCAGTGCTAGTCGAGGGTCGCCCTTAACCTACAATGAGCAGTTCTTC
many	TRBV24-1	TRBJ2-7	14	-	CATSCREDIYEQYF	TGTGCCACCAGTTGTAGGGAGGACATCTACGAGCAGTACTTC
-	TRBV20-1	TRBJ2-1	15	-	CSARPSEGHYNEQFF	TGCAGTGCTAGGCCTTCTGAGGGCCATTACAATGAGCAGTTCTTC
-	TRBV29-1	TRBJ2-3	13	-	CSSRGYRGSTQYF	TGCAGCTCCCGAGGGTATCGGGGGAGTACGCAGTATTTT
few	TRBV9	TRBJ1-2	14	-	CASSGASASYGYTF	TGTGCCAGCAGCGGTGCGTCGGCGAGCTATGGCTACACCTTC
few	TRBV14	TRBJ1-1	15	TRBD1	CASSQGGQLNTEAFF	TGTGCCAGCAGCCAAGGGGGACAGTTGAACACTGAAGCTTTCTTT
many	TRBV7-6	TRBJ2-3	18	TRBD2	CASSLAWGGSTLTDTQYF	TGTGCCAGCAGCTTAGCCTGGGGAGGGAGCACCCTAACAGATACGCAGTATTTT
few	TRBV29-1	TRBJ1-1	16	TRBD1	CSVVQDRVFMNTEAFF	TGCAGCGTTGTACAGGACAGGGTCTTCATGAACACTGAAGCTTTCTTT
-	TRBV7-9	TRBJ1-1	15	-	CASSLGSRGYTEAFF	TGTGCCAGCAGCTTGGGGAGCCGGGGGTACACTGAAGCTTTCTTT
-	TRBV6-1	TRBJ2-1	19	TRBD2	CASSELGLAGGGPYNEQFF	TGTGCCAGCAGTGAACTAGGACTAGCGGGGGGGGGTCCTTACAATGAGCAGTTCTTC
few	TRBV20-1	TRBJ1-2	13	-	CSAGVQRRYGYTF	TGCAGTGCCGGGGTACAGAGAAGGTATGGCTACACCTTC
-	TRBV6-1	TRBJ2-7	13	-	CASSRTEYYEQYF	TGTGCCAGCAGCCGGACAGAGTACTACGAGCAGTACTTC
-	TRBV20-1	TRBJ1-2	13	-	CSAPSTDLYGYTF	TGCAGTGCCCCTTCGACGGATTTGTATGGCTACACCTTC
many	TRBV20-1	TRBJ2-7	14	-	CSARSRTDGFEQYF	TGCAGTGCCAGGTCTCGGACAGACGGCTTCGAGCAGTACTTC
many	TRBV5-1	TRBJ2-7	15	-	CASSIGGVEGYEQYF	TGCGCCAGCAGTATCGGCGGGGTCGAAGGCTACGAGCAGTACTTC
few	TRBV30	TRBJ2-7	13	TRBD1	CAWSGTGFVEQYF	TGTGCCTGGTCGGGGACAGGTTTCGTCGAGCAGTACTTC
few	TRBV20-1	TRBJ2-7	13	-	CSARLRETGEQYF	TGCAGTGCTAGACTCCGGGAGACGGGCGAGCAGTACTTC
-	TRBV12-3/TRBV12-4	TRBJ2-3	14	-	CASSFSGVPNTQYF	TGTGCCAGCAGTTTCTCGGGAGTCCCCAATACGCAGTATTTT
few	TRBV7-2	TRBJ2-3	13	-	CASSLFGVDTQYF	TGTGCCAGCAGCTTATTTGGGGTAGATACGCAGTATTTT
many	TRBV5-8	TRBJ1-5	15	TRBD1	CASSYRDRDSQPQHF	TGTGCCAGCAGCTACCGGGACAGGGACAGTCAGCCCCAGCATTTT
few	TRBV20-1	TRBJ2-7	14	-	CSAREGGPENEQYF	TGCAGTGCTAGAGAGGGCGGACCCGAGAACGAGCAGTACTTC
few	TRBV9	TRBJ2-7	14	-	CASSVVPSSYEQYF	TGTGCCAGCAGCGTAGTCCCCAGCTCCTACGAGCAGTACTTC
-	TRBV9	TRBJ2-1	14	-	CASSVADYYNEQFF	TGTGCCAGCAGCGTAGCGGACTACTACAATGAGCAGTTCTTC
few	TRBV11-2	TRBJ2-1	14	-	CASSLRTSYNEQFF	TGTGCCAGCAGCTTACGTACCTCCTACAATGAGCAGTTCTTC
few	TRBV27	TRBJ1-5	17	-	CASSLSTGQGRSQPQHF	TGTGCCAGCAGTTTATCGACGGGTCAGGGTAGGAGTCAGCCCCAGCATTTT
few	TRBV11-1	TRBJ2-4	18	-	CASSLVQGGTLAKNIQYF	TGTGCCAGCAGCTTAGTTCAGGGTGGAACCCTAGCCAAAAACATTCAGTACTTC
many	TRBV5-1	TRBJ2-3	14	-	CASSLATSEDTQYF	TGCGCCAGCAGCTTGGCCACTTCAGAAGATACGCAGTATTTT
many	TRBV15	TRBJ2-4	13	-	CATSPPTHGIQYF	TGTGCCACCAGCCCCCCGACACATGGAATTCAGTACTTC
many	TRBV9	TRBJ2-7	13	-	CASSEDSSYEQYF	TGTGCCAGCTCAGAGGACAGCTCCTACGAGCAGTACTTC
few	TRBV18	TRBJ2-7	13	TRBD1	CASSPDRGSEQYF	TGTGCCAGCTCTCCGGACAGGGGAAGCGAGCAGTACTTC
few	TRBV5-6	TRBJ2-1	15	-	CASRLLARTLNEQFF	TGTGCCAGCAGACTTCTAGCGCGGACCCTAAATGAGCAGTTCTTC
-	TRBV14	TRBJ2-3	14	-	CASSQVGGADTQYF	TGTGCCAGCAGCCAAGTAGGTGGCGCGGATACGCAGTATTTT
-	TRBV11-2	TRBJ2-7	18	TRBD2	CASSLESGGGTRSYEQYF	TGTGCCAGCAGCTTAGAGAGCGGGGGGGGTACACGGTCCTACGAGCAGTACTTC
-	TRBV12-3/TRBV12-4	TRBJ2-3	16	TRBD2	CASRQRLAGGPDTQYF	TGTGCCAGCAGACAACGACTAGCGGGGGGGCCAGATACGCAGTATTTT
many	TRBV20-1	TRBJ2-5	11	-	CSVGYEETQYF	TGCAGTGTAGGGTATGAAGAGACCCAGTACTTC
many	TRBV20-1	TRBJ1-5	15	TRBD1	CSARAQGAGSQPQHF	TGCAGTGCTAGAGCTCAGGGGGCCGGGAGTCAGCCCCAGCATTTT
few	TRBV11-3	TRBJ2-7	14	-	CASSSRDGTYEQYF	TGTGCCAGCAGCAGTCGGGACGGCACCTACGAGCAGTACTTC
many	TRBV20-1	TRBJ2-1	15	-	CSARDHGQAYNEQFF	TGCAGTGCTAGAGACCATGGACAAGCCTACAATGAGCAGTTCTTC
-	TRBV20-1	TRBJ1-2	15	-	CSAREVLREPYGYTF	TGCAGTGCTAGAGAGGTTTTGCGAGAACCCTATGGCTACACCTTC
-	TRBV28	TRBJ2-1	13	-	CASTRGRYNEQFF	TGTGCCAGCACTCGCGGGCGTTACAATGAGCAGTTCTTC
-	TRBV7-2	TRBJ2-5	15	-	CASSSTGGGGGTQYF	TGTGCCAGCAGCTCTACCGGCGGGGGCGGAGGGACCCAGTACTTC
-	TRBV2	TRBJ2-1	16	TRBD2	CASSGTGTSGKYQQFF	TGTGCCAGCAGCGGCACCGGGACTAGCGGGAAATATCAGCAGTTCTTC
many	TRBV29-1	TRBJ2-7	12	-	CSVRHLSYEQYF	TGCAGCGTGCGACACCTCTCCTACGAGCAGTACTTC